This T cell receptor (beta chain) comes out of a study of human T cells and chemical hapten exposure. Study-level background: Doses of diphenylcyclopropenone went to the patients' scalps weekly throughout the approximately 26-week study.

This clonotype was detected many times. With 5 bases removed from V and 6 bases from J, the gap between germline ends came to 17 bases. CDR3 length equals 15 residues. Germline CDR1 SEHNR, CDR2 FQNEAQ (reference sequence). The library labeled individual cDNA molecules by adding unique molecular identifiers to them. TCRdb recomputed calls from the RACE reads with MiXCR, one row per CDR3 protein. The sample lists around 380,000 distinct CDR3 sequences; more than 4.5% were seen once. The time point was: patch test 1, 2 weeks after DPC sensitization. Treatment: therapeutic diphenylcyclopropenone sensitization with weekly scalp DPC.

The material was whole blood, obtained in connection with sensitization to the hapten diphenylcyclopropenone (DPC). This receptor was taken from a woman in her forties or fifties with alopecia areata. Some clones in this sample may be carry-over from other donors' samples. This sequence joins TRBV7-9 and TRBJ2-1; tentative D call: TRBD1 (6 bases). The CDR3 sequence: CASSAPGHGTNEQFF. For the CDR3, the DNA is TGTGCCAGCAGCGCGCCGGGACATGGGACCAATGAGCAGTTCTTC.